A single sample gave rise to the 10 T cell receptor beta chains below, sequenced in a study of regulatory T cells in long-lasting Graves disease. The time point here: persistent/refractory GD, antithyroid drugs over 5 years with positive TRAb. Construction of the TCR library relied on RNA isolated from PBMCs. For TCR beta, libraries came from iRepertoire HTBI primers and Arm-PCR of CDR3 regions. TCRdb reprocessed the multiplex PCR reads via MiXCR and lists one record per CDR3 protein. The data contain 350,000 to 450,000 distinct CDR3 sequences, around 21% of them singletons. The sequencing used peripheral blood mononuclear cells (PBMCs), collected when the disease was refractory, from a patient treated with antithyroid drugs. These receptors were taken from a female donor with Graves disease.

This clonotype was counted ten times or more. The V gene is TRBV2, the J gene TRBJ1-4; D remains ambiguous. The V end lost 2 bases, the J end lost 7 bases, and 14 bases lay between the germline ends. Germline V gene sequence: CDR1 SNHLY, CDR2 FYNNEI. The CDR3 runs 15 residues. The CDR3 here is CASSEPGRGGEKLFF. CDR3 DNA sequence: TGTGCCAGCAGTGAACCCGGGCGGGGTGGTGAAAAACTGTTTTTT.

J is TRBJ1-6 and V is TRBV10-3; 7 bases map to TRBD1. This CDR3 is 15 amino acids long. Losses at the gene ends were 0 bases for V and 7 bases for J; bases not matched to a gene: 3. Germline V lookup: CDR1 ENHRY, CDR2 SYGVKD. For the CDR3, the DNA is TGTGCCATCAGTGAGTCGGAGACAGGGAATTCACCCCTCCACTTT. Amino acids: CAISESETGNSPLHF.

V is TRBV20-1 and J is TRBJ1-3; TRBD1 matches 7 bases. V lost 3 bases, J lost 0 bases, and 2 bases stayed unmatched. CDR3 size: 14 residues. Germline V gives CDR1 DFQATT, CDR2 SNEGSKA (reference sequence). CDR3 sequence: CSASWDSSGNTIYF. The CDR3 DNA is TGCAGTGCTAGTTGGGACAGCTCTGGAAACACCATATATTTT.

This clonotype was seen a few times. In DNA form, the CDR3 reads TGTGCCATCAGTGAAAGGGTCTATGGCTACACCTTC. It translates to CAISERVYGYTF. The V gene is TRBV10-3, the J gene TRBJ1-2; D is ambiguous. Germline V gene lookup returns CDR1 ENHRY and CDR2 SYGVKD. Trimming stripped 3 bases from V and 4 bases from J, with 6 bases between. The CDR3 is 12 amino acids.

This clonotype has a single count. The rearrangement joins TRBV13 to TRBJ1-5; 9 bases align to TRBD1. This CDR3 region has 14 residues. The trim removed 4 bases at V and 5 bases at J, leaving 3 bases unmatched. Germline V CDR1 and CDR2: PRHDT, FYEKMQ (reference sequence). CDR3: CASSSRQGDQPQHF. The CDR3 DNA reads TGTGCCAGCAGCTCCCGACAGGGGGATCAGCCCCAGCATTTT.

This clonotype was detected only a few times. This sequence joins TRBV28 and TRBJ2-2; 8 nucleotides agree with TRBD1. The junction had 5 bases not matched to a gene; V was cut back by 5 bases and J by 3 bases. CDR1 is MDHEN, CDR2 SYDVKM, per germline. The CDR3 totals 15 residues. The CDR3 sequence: CASSHRQGHTGELFF. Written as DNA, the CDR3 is TGTGCCAGCAGTCACCGACAGGGGCACACCGGGGAGCTGTTTTTT.

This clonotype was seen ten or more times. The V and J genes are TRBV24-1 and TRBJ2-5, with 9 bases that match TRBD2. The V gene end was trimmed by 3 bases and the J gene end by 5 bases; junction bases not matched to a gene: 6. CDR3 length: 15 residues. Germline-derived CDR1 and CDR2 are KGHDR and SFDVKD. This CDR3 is CATSDAGGPGETQYF. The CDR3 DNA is TGTGCCACCAGTGATGCGGGAGGGCCAGGGGAGACCCAGTACTTC.

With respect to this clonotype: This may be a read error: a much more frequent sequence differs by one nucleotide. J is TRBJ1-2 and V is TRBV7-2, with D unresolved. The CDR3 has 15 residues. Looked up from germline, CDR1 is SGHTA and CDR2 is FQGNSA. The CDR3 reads CASSLEVDWRNGCTF. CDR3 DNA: TGTGCCAGCAGCCTAGAAGTAGATTGGAGAAATGGCTGCACCTTC.

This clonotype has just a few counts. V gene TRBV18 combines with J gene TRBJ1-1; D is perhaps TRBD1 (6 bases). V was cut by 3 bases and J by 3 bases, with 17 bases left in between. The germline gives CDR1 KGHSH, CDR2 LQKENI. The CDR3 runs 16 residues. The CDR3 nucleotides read TGTGCCAGCTCACCGACCTCGGGGGGCGAGTACACTGAAGCTTTCTTT. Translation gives CASSPTSGGEYTEAFF. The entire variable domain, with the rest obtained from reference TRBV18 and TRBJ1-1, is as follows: NAGVMQNPRHLVRRRGQEARLRCSPMKGHSHVYWYRQLPEEGLKFMVYLQKENIIDESGMPKERFSAEFPKEGPSILRIQQVVRGDSAAYFCASSPTSGGEYTEAFFGQGTRLTVV.

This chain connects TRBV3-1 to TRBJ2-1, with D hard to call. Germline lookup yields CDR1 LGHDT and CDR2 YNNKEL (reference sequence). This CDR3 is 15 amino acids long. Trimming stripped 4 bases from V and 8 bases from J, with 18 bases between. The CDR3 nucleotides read TGTGCCAGCAGCCGCCGTGGCAGCCCCGGCGATGAGCAGTTCTTC. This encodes CASSRRGSPGDEQFF.